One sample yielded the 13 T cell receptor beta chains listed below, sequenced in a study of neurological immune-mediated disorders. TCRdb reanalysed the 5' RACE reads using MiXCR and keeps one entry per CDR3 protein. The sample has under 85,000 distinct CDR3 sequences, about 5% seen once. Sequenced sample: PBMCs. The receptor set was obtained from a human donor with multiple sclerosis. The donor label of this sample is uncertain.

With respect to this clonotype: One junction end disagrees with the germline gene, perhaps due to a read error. This chain's CDR3 is CASSLVLGGASADF. In DNA form, the CDR3 reads TGTGCCAGCAGCTTAGTGCTAGGGGGAGCGTCAGCAGACTTC. The rearrangement joins TRBV7-2 to TRBJ2-4, with D maybe TRBD1 (6 bases). Looked up from germline, CDR1 is SGHTA and CDR2 is FQGNSA. The CDR3 sequence is 14 residues long.

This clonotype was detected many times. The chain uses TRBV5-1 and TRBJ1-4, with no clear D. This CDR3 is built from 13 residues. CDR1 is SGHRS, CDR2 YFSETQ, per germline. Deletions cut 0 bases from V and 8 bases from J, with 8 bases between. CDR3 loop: CASSLDPREKLFF. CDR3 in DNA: TGCGCCAGCAGCTTGGACCCAAGGGAAAAACTGTTTTTT.

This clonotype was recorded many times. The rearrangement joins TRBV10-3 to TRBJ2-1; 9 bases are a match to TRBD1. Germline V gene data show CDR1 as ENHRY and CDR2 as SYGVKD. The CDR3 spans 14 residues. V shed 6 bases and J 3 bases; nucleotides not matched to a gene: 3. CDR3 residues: CAISRDRVYNEQFF. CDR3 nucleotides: TGTGCCATCAGCCGGGACAGGGTCTACAATGAGCAGTTCTTC.

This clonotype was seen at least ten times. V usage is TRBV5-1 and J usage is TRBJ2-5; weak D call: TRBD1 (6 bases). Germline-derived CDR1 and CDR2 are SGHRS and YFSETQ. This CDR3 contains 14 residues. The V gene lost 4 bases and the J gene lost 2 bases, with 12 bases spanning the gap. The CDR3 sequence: CASSKDRVQETQYF. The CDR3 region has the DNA TGCGCCAGCAGCAAGGACAGAGTACAAGAGACCCAGTACTTC.

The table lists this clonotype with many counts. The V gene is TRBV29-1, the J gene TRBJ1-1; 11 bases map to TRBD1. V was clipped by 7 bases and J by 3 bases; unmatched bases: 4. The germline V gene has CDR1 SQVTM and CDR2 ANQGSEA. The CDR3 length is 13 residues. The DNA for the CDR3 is TGCAGCGCCCGGACAGGGGGCCACACTGAAGCTTTCTTT. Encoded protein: CSARTGGHTEAFF.

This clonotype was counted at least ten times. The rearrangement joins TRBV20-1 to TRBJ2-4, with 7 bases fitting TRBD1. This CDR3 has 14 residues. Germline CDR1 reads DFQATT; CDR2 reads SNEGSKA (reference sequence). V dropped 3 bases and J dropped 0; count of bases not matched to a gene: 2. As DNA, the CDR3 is TGCAGTGCTAGTGACAGGGTAGCCAAAAACATTCAGTACTTC. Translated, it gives CSASDRVAKNIQYF.

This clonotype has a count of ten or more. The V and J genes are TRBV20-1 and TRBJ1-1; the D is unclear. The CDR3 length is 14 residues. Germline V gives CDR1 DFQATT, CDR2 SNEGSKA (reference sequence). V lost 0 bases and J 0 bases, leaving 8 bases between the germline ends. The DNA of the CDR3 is TGCAGTGCTAGAGAGCAGGAGATGAACACTGAAGCTTTCTTT. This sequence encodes CSAREQEMNTEAFF.

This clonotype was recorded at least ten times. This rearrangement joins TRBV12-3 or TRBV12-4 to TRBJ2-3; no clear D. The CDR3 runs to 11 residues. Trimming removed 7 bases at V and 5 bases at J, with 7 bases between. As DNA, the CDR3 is TGTGCCAGCACCTCTGTAGATACGCAGTATTTT. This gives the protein CASTSVDTQYF.

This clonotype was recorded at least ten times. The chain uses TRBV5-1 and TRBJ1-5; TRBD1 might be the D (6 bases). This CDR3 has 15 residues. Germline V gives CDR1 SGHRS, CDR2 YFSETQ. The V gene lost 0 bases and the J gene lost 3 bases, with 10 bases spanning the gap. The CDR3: CASSLVGGSNQPQHF. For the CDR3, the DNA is TGCGCCAGCAGCTTGGTGGGGGGCTCCAATCAGCCCCAGCATTTT. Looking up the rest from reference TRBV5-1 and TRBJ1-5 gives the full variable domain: KAGVTQTPRYLIKTRGQQVTLSCSPISGHRSVSWYQQTPGQGLQFLFEYFSETQRNKGNFPGRFSGRQFSNSRSEMNVSTLELGDSALYLCASSLVGGSNQPQHFGDGTRLSIL.

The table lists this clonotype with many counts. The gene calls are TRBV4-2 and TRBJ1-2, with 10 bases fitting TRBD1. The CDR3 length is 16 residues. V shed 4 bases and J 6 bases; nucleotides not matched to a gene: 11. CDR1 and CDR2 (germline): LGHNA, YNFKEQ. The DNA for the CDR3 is TGTGCCAGCAGCCCGGGACAGGGGATATATGAAGATGGCTACACCTTC. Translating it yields CASSPGQGIYEDGYTF.

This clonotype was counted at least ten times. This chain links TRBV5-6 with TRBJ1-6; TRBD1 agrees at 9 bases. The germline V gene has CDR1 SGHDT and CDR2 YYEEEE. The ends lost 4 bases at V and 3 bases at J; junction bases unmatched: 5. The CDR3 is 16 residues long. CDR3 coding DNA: TGTGCCAGCAGCCCGGACAGGGGACACTATAATTCACCCCTCCACTTT. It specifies CASSPDRGHYNSPLHF.

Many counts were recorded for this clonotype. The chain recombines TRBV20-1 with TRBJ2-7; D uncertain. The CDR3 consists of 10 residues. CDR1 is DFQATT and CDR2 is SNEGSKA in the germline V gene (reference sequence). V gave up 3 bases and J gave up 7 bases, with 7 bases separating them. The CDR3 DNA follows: TGCAGTGCTAGTTACGGGGAGCAGTACTTC. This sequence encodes CSASYGEQYF.

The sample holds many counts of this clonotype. DNA for the CDR3: TGCAGTGCAGGACAGGGGCCCAATCAGCCCCAGCATTTT. Translated, it gives CSAGQGPNQPQHF. The chain couples TRBV20-1 to TRBJ1-5; 9 bases map to TRBD1. There are 13 residues in the CDR3. V shed 6 bases, J shed 3 bases, and the junction held 3 bases outside the gene matches. In germline, CDR1 is DFQATT, CDR2 SNEGSKA (reference sequence).